This T cell receptor beta chain was sequenced for a study of identical twins. Broader study findings: Within monozygotic twins, out-of-frame TCR alpha sharing was underestimated by the models. Surplus twin overlap in beta out-of-frame sequences was less pronounced.

For this clonotype: Its matching antigen is unknown.

Each CDR3 protein gets one entry after TCRdb re-called the 5' RACE reads with MiXCR. The sample lists roughly 700,000 distinct CDR3 sequences, 8% to 9% occurring once. Trimming removed 5 bases from V and 4 bases from J; junction bases left unmatched: 5. The CDR3 is made up of 14 amino acids. This sample also belongs to another study, concerning yellow fever vaccine responses in identical twins. That report adds: Among the twins, the vaccine T cell response reportedly seemed partly convergent and partly personalized.

The source material was PBMCs. The chain employs TRBV12-3 or TRBV12-4 and TRBJ2-1, with TRBD2 identical over 7 bases. The receptor's source is a woman younger than 30 in good health. The CDR3 sequence: CASSREGAYNEQFF. CDR3 DNA sequence: TGTGCCAGCAGTAGGGAGGGAGCGTACAATGAGCAGTTCTTC.